Below, 23 T cell receptor beta chains from the same sample are listed, as sequenced in a study of T cell responses to AZD1222 COVID-19 vaccine. TCRdb's table, derived via immunoSEQ multiplex PCR, lists solely in-frame clones and lacks some. This table has roughly 170,000 clones, 88% appearing once. The sample here was peripheral blood, taken on day 0 of AZD1222 vaccination. These receptors were obtained from an adult in good health.

The rearrangement links TRBV30 to TRBJ1-4, with D perhaps matching TRBD1 (6 bases). CDR3 length: 14 amino acids. CDR1 is GTSNPN and CDR2 is SVGIG in the germline V gene (reference sequence). V lost 0 bases, J lost 4 bases, and 9 bases lay in between. The CDR3 sequence: CAWSVRRGNEKLFF. DNA for the CDR3: TGTGCCTGGAGTGTACGCAGGGGTAATGAAAAACTGTTTTTT.

The sample holds a few counts of this clone. This chain uses TRBV4-3 with TRBJ2-5; 11 bases align to TRBD1. CDR1 is LGHNA, CDR2 YSLEER, per germline. The V and J ends lost 6 bases and 5 bases, in that order; junction bases with no gene match: 5. This CDR3 comprises 14 residues. CDR3 protein: CASRLGQGVETQYF. CDR3 nucleotides: TGCGCCAGCAGATTGGGACAGGGGGTGGAGACCCAGTACTTC.

This clone occurred a few times. V usage is TRBV19 and J usage is TRBJ1-4, with 9 bases matching TRBD1. This CDR3 has 15 residues. J gave up 7 bases and V 5 bases, and 8 bases lay outside the gene matches. Germline CDR1 reads LNHDA; CDR2 reads SQIVND (reference sequence). The CDR3 DNA reads TGTGCCAGTAGTGTACTGGGACAGGGTGGTGAAAAACTGTTTTTT. This sequence encodes CASSVLGQGGEKLFF. Looking up the rest from reference TRBV19 and TRBJ1-4 gives the full variable domain: DGGITQSPKYLFRKEGQNVTLSCEQNLNHDAMYWYRQDPGQGLRLIYYSQIVNDFQKGDIAEGYSVSREKKESFPLTVTSAQKNPTAFYLCASSVLGQGGEKLFFGSGTQLSVL.

This sequence joins TRBV5-1 and TRBJ2-7; tentative D call: TRBD2 (5 bases). V shed 0 bases and J shed 3 bases, with 19 bases lying between them. Germline-derived CDR1 and CDR2 are SGHRS and YFSETQ. The CDR3 totals 17 residues. The CDR3 DNA is TGCGCCAGCAGCTTGGGAGCGGTTAGCGACATACTCTACGAGCAGTACTTC. Translation: CASSLGAVSDILYEQYF.

The rearrangement joins TRBV30 to TRBJ1-4; tentatively, D is TRBD1 (5 bases). CDR3 length: 16 residues. CDR1 is GTSNPN, CDR2 SVGIG, per germline (reference sequence). V shed 1 base and J shed 7 bases, with 19 bases lying between them. The DNA of the CDR3 is TGTGCCTGGAGTGACTACCCCGGGACTCGAGCTGAAAAACTGTTTTTT. Translated, it gives CAWSDYPGTRAEKLFF.

V gene TRBV5-1 combines with J gene TRBJ1-5, with TRBD1 matching 9 bases. This CDR3 spans 16 amino acids. CDR1 is SGHRS, CDR2 YFSETQ, per germline. After removal of 0 bases from V and 7 bases from J, the junction contained 8 bases not matched to a gene. The CDR3 spells CASSLGDRALGQPQHF. In nucleotides, the CDR3 is TGCGCCAGCAGCTTGGGGGACAGGGCTCTGGGGCAGCCCCAGCATTTT.

The CDR3 nucleotides are TGTGCCAGCAGCTTAGCTGGCGGGAGCTCGCCAAACGAGCAGTACTTC. It is translated as CASSLAGGSSPNEQYF. This chain links TRBV11-2 with TRBJ2-7, with 7 bases aligning to TRBD2. Trimming took 1 base from V and 5 from J; bases not matched to a gene: 11. The V gene's germline CDR1 is SGHAT and CDR2 FQNNGV. The CDR3 is made up of 16 amino acids.

This chain joins TRBV5-1 and TRBJ1-5; 7 bases map to TRBD1. There are 15 residues in the CDR3. The germline V gene has CDR1 SGHRS and CDR2 YFSETQ. Trimming at V came to 4 bases and at J to 7 bases, leaving 11 bases not matched to a gene. The DNA of the CDR3 is TGCGCCAGCAGCCGCACAGGGGAGGAAGGACAGCCCCAGCATTTT. It yields the protein CASSRTGEEGQPQHF. The complete variable domain, with remaining parts taken from reference TRBV5-1 and TRBJ1-5, reads KAGVTQTPRYLIKTRGQQVTLSCSPISGHRSVSWYQQTPGQGLQFLFEYFSETQRNKGNFPGRFSGRQFSNSRSEMNVSTLELGDSALYLCASSRTGEEGQPQHFGDGTRLSIL.

The genes are TRBV27 and TRBJ1-5, with TRBD1 as a possible D gene (6 bases). This CDR3 contains 15 residues. The V and J ends lost 7 bases and 2 bases respectively, with 15 bases between them. Germline assignment: CDR1 MNHEY and CDR2 SMNVEV (reference sequence). The CDR3 protein is CASTTTGFGNQPQHF. DNA of the CDR3: TGTGCCAGCACTACTACAGGGTTCGGCAATCAGCCCCAGCATTTT.

The J gene is TRBJ2-5, the V gene TRBV24-1; D perhaps matches TRBD1 (5 bases). Trimming stripped 3 bases from V and 5 bases from J, with 9 bases between. This CDR3 is 13 amino acids long. Germline CDR1 KGHDR, CDR2 SFDVKD. This CDR3 is CATSDGRDETQYF. CDR3 DNA sequence: TGTGCCACCAGTGATGGCAGGGATGAGACCCAGTACTTC.

The V gene is TRBV28, the J gene TRBJ1-2, with a possible D match to TRBD1 (5 bases). Trimming pared 5 bases from V and 2 bases from J, leaving 12 bases between. CDR1 and CDR2 (germline): MDHEN, SYDVKM. The CDR3 is 14 amino acids. As DNA, the CDR3 is TGTGCCAGCAGTCCTCGGGGACGGAACTATGGCTACACCTTC. Translating it yields CASSPRGRNYGYTF.

CDR3 sequence reads: CASSRTASEAFF. The CDR3 coding sequence is TGTGCCAGCAGCCGGACAGCTTCTGAAGCTTTCTTT. The chain is built from TRBV2 and TRBJ1-1; D might be TRBD1 (6 bases). The CDR3 totals 12 residues. CDR1 is SNHLY, CDR2 FYNNEI, per germline. V lost 6 bases and J lost 6, with 11 bases in between.

The chain recombines TRBV20-1 with TRBJ2-1, with unresolved D. The CDR3 is 10 amino acids. Between the trimmed V and J ends, which lost 3 bases and 6 bases, there was a span of 3 bases. Germline V gives CDR1 DFQATT, CDR2 SNEGSKA (reference sequence). CDR3 sequence: CSASVNEQFF. The DNA for the CDR3 is TGCAGTGCTAGCGTCAATGAGCAGTTCTTC.

The gene calls are TRBV27 and TRBJ1-6; possible D gene TRBD1, 6 bases. Germline V gene data show CDR1 as MNHEY and CDR2 as SMNVEV (reference sequence). With 7 bases removed from V and 5 bases from J, the gap between germline ends came to 15 bases. The CDR3 totals 15 residues. CDR3 amino acids: CASKLGQIDNSPLHF. The CDR3 coding sequence is TGTGCCAGCAAGCTCGGACAGATAGATAATTCACCCCTCCACTTT.

The V gene is TRBV3-1 (or the pseudogene TRBV3-2), the J gene TRBJ1-1; 7 bases are a match to TRBD1. Germline V gene data show CDR1 as LGHDT and CDR2 as YNNKEL (reference sequence). The CDR3 runs to 14 residues. Trimming took 4 bases from V and 1 from J; bases not matched to a gene: 3. This CDR3 reads CASSRDRQNTEAFF. CDR3 in DNA: TGTGCCAGCAGCCGGGACAGACAGAACACTGAAGCTTTCTTT.

This rearrangement joins TRBV2 to TRBJ2-1, with 13 bases identical to TRBD2. CDR3 length equals 15 residues. V was clipped by 9 bases and J by 6 bases; unmatched bases: 8. Germline CDR1 SNHLY, CDR2 FYNNEI. Here the CDR3 DNA reads TGTGCCAGAGAAGAGGGACTAGCGGGAAGCAATGAGCAGTTCTTC. Encoded protein: CAREEGLAGSNEQFF.

With regard to this clone: The sample contains more than one DNA sequence encoding this CDR3. The rearrangement uses TRBV19 and TRBJ1-6; tentatively, D is TRBD1 (5 bases). The germline V gene has CDR1 LNHDA and CDR2 SQIVND (reference sequence). The CDR3 has 13 residues. Between the trimmed V and J ends, which lost 2 bases and 10 bases, there was a span of 9 bases. The CDR3: CASSIKGRSPLHF. CDR3 sequence (DNA): TGTGCCAGTAGTATAAAGGGGCGGTCACCCCTCCACTTT.

This clone was counted a single time. Other DNA sequences from this sample encode an identical CDR3 as well. The chain joins TRBV30 to TRBJ2-3; 11 bases line up with TRBD1. Trimming at V came to 0 bases and at J to 3 bases, leaving 2 bases not matched to a gene. The CDR3 contains 15 residues. The V gene's germline CDR1 is GTSNPN and CDR2 SVGIG (reference sequence). DNA for the CDR3: TGTGCCTGGAGTGTGGGGACAGGGGGAACAGATACGCAGTATTTT. Translating gives CAWSVGTGGTDTQYF.

The V gene is TRBV30, the J gene TRBJ1-1; possibly TRBD1 for D (5 bases). CDR3 size: 15 residues. Germline values: CDR1 GTSNPN, CDR2 SVGIG (reference sequence). Trimming took 5 bases from V and 6 from J, leaving 22 bases between them. The CDR3 nucleotides are TGTGCCTGGCGTAAACCGGGGGGTAGGGTCCCTGAAGCTTTCTTT. Protein sequence: CAWRKPGGRVPEAFF.

The chain joins TRBV4-3 to TRBJ1-5; D is ambiguous. CDR1 and CDR2 from the germline V gene are LGHNA and YSLEER. This CDR3 contains 15 residues. Trimming took 0 bases from V and 7 from J, leaving 13 bases between them. The CDR3 loop is CASSQDRGYDQPQHF. CDR3 DNA: TGCGCCAGCAGCCAAGATCGAGGGTACGACCAGCCCCAGCATTTT.

This sequence joins TRBV3-1 (or the pseudogene TRBV3-2) and TRBJ2-3; D may be TRBD1 or TRBD2 (6 bases each). The germline V gene has CDR1 LGHDT and CDR2 YNNKEL (reference sequence). The CDR3 consists of 17 residues. V was shortened by 0 bases and J by 4 bases, with 17 bases between the two germline ends. CDR3 nucleotide sequence: TGTGCCAGCAGCCAAGAACCCGGTGGGGGGCGGGCAGATACGCAGTATTTT. It translates to CASSQEPGGGRADTQYF.

The J gene is TRBJ1-2, the V gene TRBV5-1, with TRBD1 matching 7 bases. The J segment lost 2 bases and the V segment lost 4 bases, leaving 8 bases of the junction unmatched. The germline V gene has CDR1 SGHRS and CDR2 YFSETQ. This CDR3 spans 15 amino acids. The CDR3 DNA follows: TGCGCCAGCAGCGATTCCCCGACAGGGAACTATGGCTACACCTTC. Protein product: CASSDSPTGNYGYTF.

The chain uses TRBV9 and TRBJ2-3; a possible D gene is TRBD2 (6 bases). Germline V gene data show CDR1 as SGDLS and CDR2 as YYNGEE. CDR3 length: 12 amino acids. The V and J ends lost 5 bases and 10 bases respectively, with 14 bases between them. The CDR3 bases are TGTGCCAGCAGTGCGGGGTCCAGGGCGCAGTATTTT. Protein: CASSAGSRAQYF.